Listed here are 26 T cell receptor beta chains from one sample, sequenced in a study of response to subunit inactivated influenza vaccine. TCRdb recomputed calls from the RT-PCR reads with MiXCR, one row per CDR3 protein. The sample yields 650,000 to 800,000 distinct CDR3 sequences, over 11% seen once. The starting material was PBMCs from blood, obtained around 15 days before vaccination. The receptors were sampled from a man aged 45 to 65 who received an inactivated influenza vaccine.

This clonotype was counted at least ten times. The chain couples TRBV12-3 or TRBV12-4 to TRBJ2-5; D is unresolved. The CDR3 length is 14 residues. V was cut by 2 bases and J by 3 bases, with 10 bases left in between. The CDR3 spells CASSLLPVEETQYF. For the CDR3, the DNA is TGTGCCAGCAGTTTACTTCCAGTTGAAGAGACCCAGTACTTC.

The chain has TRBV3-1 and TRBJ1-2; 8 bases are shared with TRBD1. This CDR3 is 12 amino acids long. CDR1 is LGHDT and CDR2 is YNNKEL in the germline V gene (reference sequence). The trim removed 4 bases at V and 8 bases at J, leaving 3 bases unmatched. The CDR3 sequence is CASSPGGSGYTF. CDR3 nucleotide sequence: TGTGCCAGCAGCCCAGGGGGCAGCGGCTACACCTTC.

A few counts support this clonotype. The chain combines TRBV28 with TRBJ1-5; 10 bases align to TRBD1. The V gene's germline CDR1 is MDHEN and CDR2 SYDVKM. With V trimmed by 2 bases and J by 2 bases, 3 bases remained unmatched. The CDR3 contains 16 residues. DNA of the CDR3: TGTGCCAGCAGTTTACGGGACAGGGGAGGCAATCAGCCCCAGCATTTT. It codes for CASSLRDRGGNQPQHF.

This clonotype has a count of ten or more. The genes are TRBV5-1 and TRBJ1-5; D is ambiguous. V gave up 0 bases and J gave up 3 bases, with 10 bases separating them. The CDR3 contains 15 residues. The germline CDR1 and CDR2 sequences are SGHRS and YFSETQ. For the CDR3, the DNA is TGCGCCAGCAGCTTGGCGTTGGACCTCAATCAGCCCCAGCATTTT. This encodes CASSLALDLNQPQHF.

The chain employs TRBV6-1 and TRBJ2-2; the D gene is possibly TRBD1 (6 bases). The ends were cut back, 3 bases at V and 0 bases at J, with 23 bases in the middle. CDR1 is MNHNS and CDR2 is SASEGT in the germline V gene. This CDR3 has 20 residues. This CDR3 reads CASSDKGAGAALSNTGELFF. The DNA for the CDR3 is TGTGCCAGCAGTGATAAAGGTGCAGGGGCCGCCCTCTCGAACACCGGGGAGCTGTTTTTT.

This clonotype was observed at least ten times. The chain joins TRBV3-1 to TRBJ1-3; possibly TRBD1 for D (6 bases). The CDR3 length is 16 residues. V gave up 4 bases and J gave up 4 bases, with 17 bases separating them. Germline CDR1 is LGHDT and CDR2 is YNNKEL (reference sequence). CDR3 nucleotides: TGTGCCAGCAGCCGCGGACAGTTCCACTCAGGAAACACCATATATTTT. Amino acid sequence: CASSRGQFHSGNTIYF.

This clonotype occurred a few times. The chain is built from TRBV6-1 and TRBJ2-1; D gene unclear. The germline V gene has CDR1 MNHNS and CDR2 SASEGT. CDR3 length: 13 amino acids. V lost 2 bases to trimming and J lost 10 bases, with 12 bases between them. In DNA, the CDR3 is TGTGCCAGCAGTGAACTCAGACTTGGGGAGCAGTTCTTC. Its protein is CASSELRLGEQFF.

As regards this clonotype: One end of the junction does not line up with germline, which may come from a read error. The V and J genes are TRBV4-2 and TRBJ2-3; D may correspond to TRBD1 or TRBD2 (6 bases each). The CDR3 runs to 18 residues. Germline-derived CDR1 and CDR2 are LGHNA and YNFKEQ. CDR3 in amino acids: CASSQEGRRGQVTDSQYF. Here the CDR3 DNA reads TGTGCCAGCAGCCAAGAAGGGCGGCGGGGACAAGTCACAGATTCGCAGTATTTT.

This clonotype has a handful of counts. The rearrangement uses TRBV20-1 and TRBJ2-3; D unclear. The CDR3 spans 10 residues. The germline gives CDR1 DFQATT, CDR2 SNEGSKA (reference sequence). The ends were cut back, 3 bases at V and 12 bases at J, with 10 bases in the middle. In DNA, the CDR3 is TGCAGTGCTAGCGGCCCTACCCAGTATTTT. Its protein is CSASGPTQYF.

This chain's CDR3 is CSAKEETQYF. CDR3 sequence (DNA): TGCAGTGCAAAAGAAGAGACCCAGTACTTC. The rearrangement links TRBV20-1 to TRBJ2-5; unclear D gene. The CDR3 length is 10 residues. The V gene's germline CDR1 is DFQATT and CDR2 SNEGSKA (reference sequence). V gave up 6 bases and J gave up 3 bases, with 5 bases separating them.

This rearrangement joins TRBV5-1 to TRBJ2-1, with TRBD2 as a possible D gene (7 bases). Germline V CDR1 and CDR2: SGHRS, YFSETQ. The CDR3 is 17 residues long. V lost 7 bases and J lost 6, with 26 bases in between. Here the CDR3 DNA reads TGCGCCAGCTATCCCCGAGGGGGGGAAAGGGGGGTCAATGAGCAGTTCTTC. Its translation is CASYPRGGERGVNEQFF.

CDR3 coding DNA: TGTGCCAGCAGCTTGAATTATTGGGACTCATTGGGGTACGAGCAGTACTTC. Protein sequence: CASSLNYWDSLGYEQYF. This chain links TRBV5-6 with TRBJ2-7, with D perhaps TRBD2 (6 bases). Between the trimmed V and J ends, which lost 1 base and 4 bases, there was a span of 21 bases. The CDR3 runs 17 residues. CDR1 is SGHDT, CDR2 YYEEEE, per germline.

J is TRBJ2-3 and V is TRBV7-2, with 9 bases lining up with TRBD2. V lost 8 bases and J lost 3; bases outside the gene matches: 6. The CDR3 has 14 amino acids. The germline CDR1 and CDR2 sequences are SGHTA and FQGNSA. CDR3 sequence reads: CASVAGEVTDTQYF. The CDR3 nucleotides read TGTGCCAGCGTAGCGGGAGAGGTGACAGATACGCAGTATTTT.

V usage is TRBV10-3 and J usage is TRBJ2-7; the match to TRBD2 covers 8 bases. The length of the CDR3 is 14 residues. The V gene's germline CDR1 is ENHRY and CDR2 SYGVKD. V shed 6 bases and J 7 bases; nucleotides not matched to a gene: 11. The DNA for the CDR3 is TGTGCCATCAGCGGCGCGGGACTAGAGGTTGAGCAGTACTTC. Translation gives CAISGAGLEVEQYF.

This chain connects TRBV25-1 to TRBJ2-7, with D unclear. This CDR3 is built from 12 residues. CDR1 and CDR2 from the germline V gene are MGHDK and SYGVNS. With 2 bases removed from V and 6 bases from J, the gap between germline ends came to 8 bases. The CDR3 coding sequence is TGTGCCAGCAGTGAAGGTTTGGGCGAGCAGTACTTC. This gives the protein CASSEGLGEQYF.

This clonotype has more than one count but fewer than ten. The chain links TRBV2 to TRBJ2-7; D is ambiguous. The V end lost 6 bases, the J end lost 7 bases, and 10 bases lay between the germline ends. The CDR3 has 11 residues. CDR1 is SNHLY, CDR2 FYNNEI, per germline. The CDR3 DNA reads TGTGCCAGCAGCCTGAGGCCAGAGCAGTACTTC. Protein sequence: CASSLRPEQYF.

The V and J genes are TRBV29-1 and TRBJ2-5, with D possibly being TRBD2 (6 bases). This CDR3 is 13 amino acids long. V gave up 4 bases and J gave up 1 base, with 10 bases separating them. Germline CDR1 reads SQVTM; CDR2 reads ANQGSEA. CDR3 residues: CSVGSGAQETQYF. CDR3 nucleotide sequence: TGCAGCGTTGGATCGGGAGCCCAAGAGACCCAGTACTTC.

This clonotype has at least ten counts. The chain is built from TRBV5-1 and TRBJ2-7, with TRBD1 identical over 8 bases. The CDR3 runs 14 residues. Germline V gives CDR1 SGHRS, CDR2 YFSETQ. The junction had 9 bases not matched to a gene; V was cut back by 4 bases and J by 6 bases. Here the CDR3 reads CASSAPGQGFEQYF. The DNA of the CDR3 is TGCGCCAGCAGCGCCCCCGGACAGGGCTTCGAGCAGTACTTC.

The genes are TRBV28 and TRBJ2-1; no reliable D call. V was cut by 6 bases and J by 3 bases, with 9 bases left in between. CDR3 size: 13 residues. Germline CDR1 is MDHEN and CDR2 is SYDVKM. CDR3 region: CASSPWDYNEQFF. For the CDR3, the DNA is TGTGCCAGCAGCCCCTGGGACTACAATGAGCAGTTCTTC.

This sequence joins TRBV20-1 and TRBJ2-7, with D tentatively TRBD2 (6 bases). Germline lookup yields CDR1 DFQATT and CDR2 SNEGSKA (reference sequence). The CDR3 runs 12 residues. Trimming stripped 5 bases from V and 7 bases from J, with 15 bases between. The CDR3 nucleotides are TGCAGTGCTCCCCCAGGAGGGCGAGAGCAGTACTTC. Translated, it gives CSAPPGGREQYF.

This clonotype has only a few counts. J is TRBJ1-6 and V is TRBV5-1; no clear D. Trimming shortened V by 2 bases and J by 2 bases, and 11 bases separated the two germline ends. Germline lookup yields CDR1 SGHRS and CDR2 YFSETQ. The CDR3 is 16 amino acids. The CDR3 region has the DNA TGCGCCAGCAGCTTCCGGACCAGGCCCTATAATTCACCCCTCCACTTT. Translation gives CASSFRTRPYNSPLHF.

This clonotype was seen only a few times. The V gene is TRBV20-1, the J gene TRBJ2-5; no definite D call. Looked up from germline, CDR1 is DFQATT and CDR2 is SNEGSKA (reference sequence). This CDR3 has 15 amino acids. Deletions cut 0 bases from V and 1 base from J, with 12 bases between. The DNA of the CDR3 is TGCAGTGCTAGAGATTTTAGGGAACCCCAAGAGACCCAGTACTTC. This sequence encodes CSARDFREPQETQYF.

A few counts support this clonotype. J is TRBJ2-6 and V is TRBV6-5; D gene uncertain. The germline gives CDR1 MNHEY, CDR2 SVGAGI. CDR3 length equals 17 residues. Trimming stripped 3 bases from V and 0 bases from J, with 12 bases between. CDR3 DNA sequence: TGTGCCAGCAGTTATGTAGACGGTCGCTCTGGGGCCAACGTCCTGACTTTC. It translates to CASSYVDGRSGANVLTF.

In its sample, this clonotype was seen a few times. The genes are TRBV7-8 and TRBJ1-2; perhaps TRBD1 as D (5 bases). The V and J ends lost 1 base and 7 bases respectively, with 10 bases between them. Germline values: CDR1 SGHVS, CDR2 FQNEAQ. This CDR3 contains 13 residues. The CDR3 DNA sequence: TGTGCCAGCAGCTTAGGGGGGAGTCTTGGCTACACCTTC. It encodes CASSLGGSLGYTF.

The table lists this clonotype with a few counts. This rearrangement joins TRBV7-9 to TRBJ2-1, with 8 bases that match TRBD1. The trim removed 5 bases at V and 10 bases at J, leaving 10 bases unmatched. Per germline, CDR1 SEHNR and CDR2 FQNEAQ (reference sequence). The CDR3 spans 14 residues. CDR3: CASSPWTGSSEQFF. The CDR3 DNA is TGTGCCAGCAGCCCCTGGACAGGGAGCAGCGAGCAGTTCTTC.

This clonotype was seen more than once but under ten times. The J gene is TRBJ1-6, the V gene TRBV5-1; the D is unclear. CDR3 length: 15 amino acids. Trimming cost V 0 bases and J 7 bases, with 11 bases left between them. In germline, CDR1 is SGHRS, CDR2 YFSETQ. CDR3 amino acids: CASSLESTVNSPLHF. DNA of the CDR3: TGCGCCAGCAGCTTGGAAAGTACAGTCAATTCACCCCTCCACTTT. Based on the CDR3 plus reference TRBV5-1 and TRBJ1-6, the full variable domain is KAGVTQTPRYLIKTRGQQVTLSCSPISGHRSVSWYQQTPGQGLQFLFEYFSETQRNKGNFPGRFSGRQFSNSRSEMNVSTLELGDSALYLCASSLESTVNSPLHFGNGTRLTVT.